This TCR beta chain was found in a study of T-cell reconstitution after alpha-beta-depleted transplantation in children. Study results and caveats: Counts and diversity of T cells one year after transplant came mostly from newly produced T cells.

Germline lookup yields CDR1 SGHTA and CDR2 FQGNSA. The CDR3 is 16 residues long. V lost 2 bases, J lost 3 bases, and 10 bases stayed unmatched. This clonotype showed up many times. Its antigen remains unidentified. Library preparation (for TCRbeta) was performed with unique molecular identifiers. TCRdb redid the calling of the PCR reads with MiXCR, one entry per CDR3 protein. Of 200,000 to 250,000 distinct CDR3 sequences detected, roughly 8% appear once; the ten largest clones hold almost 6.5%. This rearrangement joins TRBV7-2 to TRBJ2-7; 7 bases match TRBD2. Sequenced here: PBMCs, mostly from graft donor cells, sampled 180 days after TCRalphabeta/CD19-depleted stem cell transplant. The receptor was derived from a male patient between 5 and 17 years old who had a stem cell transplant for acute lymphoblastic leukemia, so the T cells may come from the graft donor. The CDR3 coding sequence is TGTGCCAGCAGCTTATTGGGGGGGGGACCCCTCTACGAGCAGTACTTC. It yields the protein CASSLLGGGPLYEQYF. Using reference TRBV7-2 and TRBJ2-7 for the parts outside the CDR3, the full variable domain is GAGVSQSPSNKVTEKGKDVELRCDPISGHTALYWYRQSLGQGLEFLIYFQGNSAPDKSGLPSDRFSAERTGGSVSTLTIQRTQQEDSAVYLCASSLLGGGPLYEQYFGPGTRLTVT.